This TCR beta chain appears in the sequencing data of a study of CD4 T cells in relation to SARS-CoV-2 and coronaviruses. Study-wide context: After roughly ten days of antigen culture, PBMC TCR beta CDR3s were sequenced.

Profiled with immunoSEQ multiplex PCR; TCRdb holds only in-frame clones, not every one. The table shows 15,000 to 20,000 clones, with around 70% occurring only once. CD4+ T cells from unexposed donors were obtained before the COVID-19 pandemic (2011-2018). The cells were cultured for less than twelve days before CD4+ T cells were isolated. PBMCs were plated at roughly 2 million per well in IL-2-containing medium. To note about this clone: Its antigen is unknown.

This TCR derives from a human donor in good health. Sequenced: CD4+ T cells from PBMCs, cultured in vitro.

CDR3 DNA: TGTGCCAGCTCCTTCGGGGACAGGAATTCACCCCTCCACTTT. It specifies CASSFGDRNSPLHF. The gene calls are TRBV9 and TRBJ1-6; 8 positions match TRBD1. The CDR3 runs 14 residues. With V trimmed by 7 bases and J by 7 bases, 7 bases remained unmatched. CDR1 and CDR2 from the germline V gene are SGDLS and YYNGEE.